This TCR beta chain was captured in a study of blood T cell repertoires in COVID-19. At the level of the study: From T cells, B-cell-depleted T cells, or PBMCs came the material, which was cDNA or gDNA.

Allocation to cohorts depended on clinical history reported by the participants. V was shortened by 3 bases and J by 4 bases, with 10 bases between the two germline ends. There are 13 residues in the CDR3. Germline lookup yields CDR1 GTSNPN and CDR2 SVGIG (reference sequence). In the authors' workflow: Amplified reference gene primers provided the basis for estimating nucleated cell counts. Measured with immunoSEQ multiplex PCR; TCRdb has only the in-frame clones, and not every one. V, J and clone size are taken as reported in that table, and D and trimming were inferred from the DNA itself. This sample yields about 320,000 clones, of which 90% are seen a single time; 2.6% belongs to the top ten. This clone was recorded only once.

The gene calls are TRBV30 and TRBJ1-3; D is undetermined. The sample taken for sequencing was PBMCs or T cells enriched from blood (not recorded which). The sequence was obtained from a man aged 60-69 years who had recovered from COVID-19. The CDR3 DNA sequence: TGTGCCTGGAGAAAGTTCGCGGGAAACACCATATATTTT. It encodes CAWRKFAGNTIYF.